This T cell receptor beta chain was identified during a study of metastatic and nonmetastatic thyroid tumors. Study background: Malignant and benign thyroid patients had repertoires compared in peripheral blood and tumor or nodule tissue. The study's findings and limits: Significantly greater TCR beta diversity was reportedly found in malignant thyroid tumors than in benign nodules (in blood and tumor).

Germline lookup yields CDR1 MDHEN and CDR2 SYDVKM. CDR3 length equals 10 residues. The V gene lost 6 bases and the J gene lost 7 bases, with 4 bases spanning the gap. The sample holds a few counts of this clone. The antigen is unknown. Patients had received no treatment of any kind before thyroid surgery. Under the authors' procedure: Across clinicopathological groups, CDR3 differences served as the basis for building a distant-metastasis classifier for papillary thyroid cancer. TCRdb reprocessed the PCR reads via MiXCR. The V and J calls follow TCRdb's processing rather than the paper's. The sample lists 25,000 to 30,000 clones, about 3.7% occurring once.

This sequence was found in a male donor with papillary thyroid cancer or a benign thyroid nodule (not recorded which). Some clones in this sample may be carry-over from other donors' samples. Material: blood. The chain recombines TRBV28 with TRBJ2-1, with D hard to call. CDR3 bases: TGTGCCAGCAGCGTTAATGAGCAGTTCTTC. Translation: CASSVNEQFF.